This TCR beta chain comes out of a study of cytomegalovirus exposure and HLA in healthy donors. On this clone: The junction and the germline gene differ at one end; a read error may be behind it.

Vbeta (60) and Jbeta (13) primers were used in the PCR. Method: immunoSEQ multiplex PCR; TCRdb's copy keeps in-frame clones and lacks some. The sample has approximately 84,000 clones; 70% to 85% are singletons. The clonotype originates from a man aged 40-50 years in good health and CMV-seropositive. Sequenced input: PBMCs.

For the CDR3, the DNA is TGTGCCAGCAGCCTAGCCTCACTAGCGAACTATGAGCAGTTCTTC. This codes for CASSLASLANYEQFF. V and J are TRBV7-2 and TRBJ2-1; 7 nucleotides agree with TRBD2. The CDR3 has 15 residues. The germline V gene encodes CDR1 SGHTA and CDR2 FQGNSA. The whole variable domain, remainder taken from reference TRBV7-2 and TRBJ2-1, is GAGVSQSPSNKVTEKGKDVELRCDPISGHTALYWYRQSLGQGLEFLIYFQGNSAPDKSGLPSDRFSAERTGGSVSTLTIQRTQQEDSAVYLCASSLASLANYEQFFGPGTRLTVL.